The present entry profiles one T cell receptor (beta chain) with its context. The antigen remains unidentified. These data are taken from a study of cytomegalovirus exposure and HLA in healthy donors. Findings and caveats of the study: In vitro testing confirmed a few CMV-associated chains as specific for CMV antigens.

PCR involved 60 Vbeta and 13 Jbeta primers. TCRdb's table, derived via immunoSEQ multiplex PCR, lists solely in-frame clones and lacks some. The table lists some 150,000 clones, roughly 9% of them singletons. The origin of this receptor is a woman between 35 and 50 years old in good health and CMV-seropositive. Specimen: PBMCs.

CDR3 sequence (DNA): TGTGCCAGCAGCTTATCGCGGAACAATGAGCAGTTCTTC. Its protein product is CASSLSRNNEQFF. V usage is TRBV7-2 and J usage is TRBJ2-1; D remains ambiguous. CDR1 and CDR2 from the germline V gene are SGHTA and FQGNSA. The CDR3 length is 13 residues. The ends were cut back, 2 bases at V and 5 bases at J, with 7 bases in the middle.